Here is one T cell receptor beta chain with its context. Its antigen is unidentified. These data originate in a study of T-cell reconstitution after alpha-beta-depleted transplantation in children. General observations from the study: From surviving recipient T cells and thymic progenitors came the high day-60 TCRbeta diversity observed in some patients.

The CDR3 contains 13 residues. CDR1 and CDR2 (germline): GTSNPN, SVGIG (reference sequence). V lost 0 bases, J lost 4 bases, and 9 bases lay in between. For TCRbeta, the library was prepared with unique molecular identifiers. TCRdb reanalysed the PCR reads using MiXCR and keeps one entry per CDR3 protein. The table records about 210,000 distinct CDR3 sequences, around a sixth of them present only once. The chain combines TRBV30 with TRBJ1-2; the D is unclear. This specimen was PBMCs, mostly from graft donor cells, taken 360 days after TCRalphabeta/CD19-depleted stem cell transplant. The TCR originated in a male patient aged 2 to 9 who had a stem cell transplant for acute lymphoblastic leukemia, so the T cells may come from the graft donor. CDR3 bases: TGTGCCTGGAGTGTAGACCATGGCTATGGCTACACCTTC. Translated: CAWSVDHGYGYTF.